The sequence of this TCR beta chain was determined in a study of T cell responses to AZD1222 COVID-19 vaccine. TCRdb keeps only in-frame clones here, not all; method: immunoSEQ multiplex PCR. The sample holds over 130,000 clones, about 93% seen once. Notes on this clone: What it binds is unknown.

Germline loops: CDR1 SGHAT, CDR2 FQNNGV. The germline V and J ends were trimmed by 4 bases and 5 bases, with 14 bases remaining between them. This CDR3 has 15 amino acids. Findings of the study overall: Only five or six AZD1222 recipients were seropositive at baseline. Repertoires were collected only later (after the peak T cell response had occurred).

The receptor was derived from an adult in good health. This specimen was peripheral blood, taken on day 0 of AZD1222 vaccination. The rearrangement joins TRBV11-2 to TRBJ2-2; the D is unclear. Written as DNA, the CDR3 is TGTGCCAGCAGCTCTCCCTCCTGGGTAACCGGGGAGCTGTTTTTT. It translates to CASSSPSWVTGELFF.